The clone carrying this T cell receptor (beta chain) has at least ten counts. The antigen is undetermined. The observed sequence ends 3 residues before the CDR3 terminus, with the missing tail filled in from the germline J gene. CVID meant reduced serum IgG, IgA and/or IgM plus specific antibody deficiency. The data derive from a study of T cell clonality in common variable immunodeficiency. Broader study findings: In common variable immunodeficiency, TCR beta chains reportedly carried fewer deletions and N-nucleotide insertions. Fewer TCRbeta clones were shared among CVID subjects than controls.

Germline V gives CDR1 SGHRS, CDR2 YFSETQ. The V end was cut by 4 bases, the J end by 5 bases, with 9 bases between. The CDR3 length is 13 residues. Repertoires were generated with immunoSEQ multiplex PCR, while TCRdb's copy carries only in-frame clones and drops some. Listed for the sample are some 42,000 clones, none seen a single time. The sequenced material came from peripheral blood mononuclear cells. The chain combines TRBV5-1 with TRBJ2-2; D is ambiguous. The sequence was obtained from a human donor with common variable immunodeficiency. CDR3 bases read: TGCGCCAGCAGCCTTCAGATGACCGGGGAG. It specifies CASSLQMTGE. The entire CDR3 protein reads CASSLQMTGELFF.